The next 16 T cell receptor beta chains were all read from a single sample in a study of response to subunit inactivated influenza vaccine. MiXCR, run by TCRdb on the RT-PCR reads, gives a single entry per CDR3 protein. The sample carries 500,000 to 550,000 distinct CDR3 sequences, roughly 25% recorded once. The same sample was also used in a study of T cells expressing NK-cell markers. That report notes: Scientists made TCR beta cDNA using 5'RACE template switching with UMIs.

This sample comprised CD4+ T cells sorted from PBMCs, obtained roughly 13 days after vaccination. All receptors come from a middle-aged man who received an inactivated influenza vaccine.

This clonotype was counted a few times. The rearrangement links TRBV7-9 to TRBJ2-7; perhaps TRBD1 as D (6 bases). The V end was cut by 2 bases, the J end by 2 bases, with 13 bases between. Per the germline V gene, CDR1 is SEHNR and CDR2 is FQNEAQ (reference sequence). The CDR3 extends over 15 amino acids. In DNA, the CDR3 is TGTGCCAGCAGCTTACTCAGGGGAGAGACCTACGAGCAGTACTTC. This sequence encodes CASSLLRGETYEQYF. Together with reference TRBV7-9 and TRBJ2-7, the CDR3 gives the full variable domain: DTGVSQNPRHKITKRGQNVTFRCDPISEHNRLYWYRQTLGQGPEFLTYFQNEAQLEKSRLLSDRFSAERPKGSFSTLEIQRTEQGDSAMYLCASSLLRGETYEQYFGPGTRLTVT.

The chain is built from TRBV12-3 or TRBV12-4 and TRBJ1-1; D perhaps matches TRBD1 (5 bases). There are 12 residues in the CDR3. V gave up 1 base and J gave up 7 bases, with 7 bases separating them. The CDR3 loop reads CASSLGGYEAFF. The CDR3 nucleotides are TGTGCCAGCAGTTTAGGGGGCTATGAAGCTTTCTTT.

The chain has TRBV19 and TRBJ2-7, with no clear D. The CDR3 totals 12 residues. Per germline, CDR1 LNHDA and CDR2 SQIVND (reference sequence). V was clipped by 10 bases and J by 3 bases, with 13 bases between them. CDR3 amino acids: CATRGPFYEQYF. CDR3 DNA: TGTGCCACCCGCGGACCCTTCTACGAGCAGTACTTC.

This chain links TRBV7-2 with TRBJ2-2; D unresolved. The CDR3 is 14 residues long. Germline CDR1 is SGHTA and CDR2 is FQGNSA. V was clipped by 4 bases and J by 6 bases, with 12 bases between them. This chain's CDR3 is CASSYQQAAGELFF. The DNA for the CDR3 is TGTGCCAGCAGCTATCAGCAGGCGGCCGGGGAGCTGTTTTTT.

This clonotype was counted many times. The rearrangement joins TRBV29-1 to TRBJ2-3, with TRBD2 identical over 12 bases. The germline V gene encodes CDR1 SQVTM and CDR2 ANQGSEA. Trimming cost V 4 bases and J 2 bases; bases outside gene matches: 7. This CDR3 has 16 amino acids. CDR3 bases: TGCAGCGTTGGAAGACTAGCGGGGGAAATCACAGATACGCAGTATTTT. Amino acid sequence: CSVGRLAGEITDTQYF.

The V call is TRBV7-2, the J call TRBJ2-1, with TRBD2 matching over 9 bases. The V segment lost 5 bases and the J segment 9 bases; nucleotides outside the gene matches: 8. Per germline, CDR1 SGHTA and CDR2 FQGNSA. The CDR3 has 14 residues. The CDR3 DNA follows: TGTGCCAGCAGCAGTAGCGGGAGTATGGGTGAGCAGTTCTTC. Amino acid sequence: CASSSSGSMGEQFF. The full variable domain, in which reference TRBV7-2 and TRBJ2-1 provide the parts outside the CDR3, is GAGVSQSPSNKVTEKGKDVELRCDPISGHTALYWYRQSLGQGLEFLIYFQGNSAPDKSGLPSDRFSAERTGGSVSTLTIQRTQQEDSAVYLCASSSSGSMGEQFFGPGTRLTVL.

About this clonotype: One base away lies a much larger clone, so this may be a sequencing read error. The chain has TRBV27 and TRBJ2-7; 11 positions agree with TRBD2. CDR1 and CDR2 (germline): MNHEY, SMNVEV (reference sequence). V lost 0 bases and J lost 3; bases outside the gene matches: 1. CDR3 length: 15 amino acids. In DNA form, the CDR3 reads TGTGCCAGCAGTTTATCCGGGACTAGCGGCTACGAGCAGTACTTC. Translation gives CASSLSGTSGYEQYF.

This sequence joins TRBV19 and TRBJ1-5; D gene uncertain. V shed 5 bases and J shed 4 bases, with 12 bases lying between them. The CDR3 is 14 amino acids. CDR1 and CDR2 from the germline V gene are LNHDA and SQIVND (reference sequence). In DNA, the CDR3 is TGTGCCAGTAGTCGGCAGGTGACTAATCAGCCCCAGCATTTT. Residues: CASSRQVTNQPQHF.

V gene TRBV9 combines with J gene TRBJ2-3, with 8 bases identical to TRBD2. Germline lookup yields CDR1 SGDLS and CDR2 YYNGEE. The CDR3 spans 14 residues. Losses at the gene ends were 0 bases for V and 11 bases for J; bases not matched to a gene: 8. CDR3 sequence (DNA): TGTGCCAGCAGCGTAGGTAATAGCGGGGTCTGGCAGTATTTT. It is translated as CASSVGNSGVWQYF.

The chain employs TRBV7-8 and TRBJ2-1, with D possibly matching TRBD2 (6 bases). Germline V gene data show CDR1 as SGHVS and CDR2 as FQNEAQ. The length of the CDR3 is 16 residues. The V gene lost 3 bases and the J gene lost 5 bases, with 17 bases spanning the gap. The CDR3 DNA is TGTGCCAGCAGCTTCTACGGGCGGACTACCAACAATGAGCAGTTCTTC. This gives the protein CASSFYGRTTNNEQFF.

There are a few counts of this clonotype. The chain is built from TRBV20-1 and TRBJ1-1; the match to TRBD1 covers 11 bases. The CDR3 is 13 amino acids. Germline V gene data show CDR1 as DFQATT and CDR2 as SNEGSKA (reference sequence). With V trimmed by 3 bases and J by 5 bases, 2 bases remained unmatched. CDR3 DNA sequence: TGCAGTGCTAGCGGGACAGGGGGAACTGAAGCTTTCTTT. It translates to CSASGTGGTEAFF.

The chain recombines TRBV28 with TRBJ2-1, with D possibly being TRBD2 (6 bases). Looked up from germline, CDR1 is MDHEN and CDR2 is SYDVKM. The CDR3 contains 14 residues. V lost 7 bases to trimming and J lost 10 bases, with 20 bases between them. The CDR3 sequence is CASNSGLPSGEQFF. Written as DNA, the CDR3 is TGTGCCAGCAATTCGGGACTCCCTTCAGGCGAGCAGTTCTTC. The entire variable domain, with the rest obtained from reference TRBV28 and TRBJ2-1, is as follows: DVKVTQSSRYLVKRTGEKVFLECVQDMDHENMFWYRQDPGLGLRLIYFSYDVKMKEKGDIPEGYSVSREKKERFSLILESASTNQTSMYLCASNSGLPSGEQFFGPGTRLTVL.

This clonotype turned up a few times. V is TRBV18 and J is TRBJ2-1; D call uncertain. Trimming left V 3 bases short and J 3 bases short, with 12 bases between. The CDR3 runs to 15 residues. Germline CDR1 is KGHSH and CDR2 is LQKENI. CDR3 bases: TGTGCCAGCTCACCGGGGTCCTTGGGCTACAATGAGCAGTTCTTC. This codes for CASSPGSLGYNEQFF.

This clonotype has just a few counts. J is TRBJ2-7 and V is TRBV4-1; 9 bases align to TRBD1. The CDR3 is made up of 15 amino acids. The V gene end was trimmed by 0 bases and the J gene end by 7 bases; junction bases not matched to a gene: 7. The germline V gene has CDR1 MGHRA and CDR2 YSYEKL. CDR3 sequence (DNA): TGCGCCAGCAGCCAAGAAACAGGGGGCGGACTGGAGCAGTACTTC. Amino acids: CASSQETGGGLEQYF.

The gene calls are TRBV5-1 and TRBJ2-3; 9 bases are shared with TRBD2. CDR1 SGHRS and CDR2 YFSETQ come from the germline V gene. J was trimmed by 0 bases and V by 0 bases; bases with no gene match: 5. The CDR3 has 17 residues. CDR3 region: CASSLASGTTSTDTQYF. CDR3 in DNA: TGCGCCAGCAGCTTGGCTAGCGGGACGACTAGCACAGATACGCAGTATTTT.

This clonotype has more than one count but fewer than ten. This rearrangement joins TRBV20-1 to TRBJ2-1, with D perhaps TRBD2 (6 bases). Germline CDR1 DFQATT, CDR2 SNEGSKA (reference sequence). The CDR3 contains 14 residues. V was trimmed by 1 base and J by 5 bases, leaving 12 bases between them. In DNA, the CDR3 is TGCAGTGCTAGAGTGGGGTCGGGGGACAATGAGCAGTTCTTC. Translating it yields CSARVGSGDNEQFF.